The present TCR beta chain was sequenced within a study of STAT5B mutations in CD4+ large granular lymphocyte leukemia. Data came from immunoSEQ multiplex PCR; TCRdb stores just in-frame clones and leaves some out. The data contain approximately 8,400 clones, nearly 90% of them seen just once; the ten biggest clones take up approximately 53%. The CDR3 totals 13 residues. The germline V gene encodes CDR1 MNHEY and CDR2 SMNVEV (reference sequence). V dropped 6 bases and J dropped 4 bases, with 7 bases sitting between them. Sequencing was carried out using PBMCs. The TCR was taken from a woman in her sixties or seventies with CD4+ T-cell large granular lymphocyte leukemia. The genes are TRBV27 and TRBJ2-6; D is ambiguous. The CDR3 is CASRVYGANVLTF. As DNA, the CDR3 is TGTGCCAGCAGGGTTTACGGGGCCAACGTCCTGACTTTC.